This T cell receptor beta chain was observed in a study of CD8+ T cells in alopecia areata. Overall study context: It was oral tofacitinib, at 5 to 10 mg twice daily, that treated patients received.

Documented treatment: oral pan-JAK inhibitor, 5-10 mg twice daily. V lost 5 bases to trimming and J lost 2 bases; unmatched junction nucleotides: 19. CDR1 and CDR2 from the germline V gene are SGHAT and FQNNGV. The CDR3 extends over 19 amino acids. Isolated RNA was reverse transcribed into cDNA used as the sequencing template. The method was immunoSEQ multiplex PCR; TCRdb's version includes in-frame clones alone and lacks a portion of them. The repertoire holds about 300,000 clones, with roughly 60% as singletons. Concerning this clone: Its antigen is unidentified.

General observations from the study: Scalp clonality decreased significantly with tofacitinib, and so did expanded CD8+ clones among the top 100.

This receptor was identified in a human donor with alopecia areata. The specimen comprised CD4+ T cells sorted from blood, sampled at week 24, from a patient treated with tofacitinib. The chain couples TRBV11-2 to TRBJ2-7; TRBD2 agrees at 9 bases. DNA of the CDR3: TGTGCCAGCAGCCCCGTATTCCGCCAGCGGGGGGACCGTCCCTACGAGCAGTACTTC. Translation: CASSPVFRQRGDRPYEQYF.